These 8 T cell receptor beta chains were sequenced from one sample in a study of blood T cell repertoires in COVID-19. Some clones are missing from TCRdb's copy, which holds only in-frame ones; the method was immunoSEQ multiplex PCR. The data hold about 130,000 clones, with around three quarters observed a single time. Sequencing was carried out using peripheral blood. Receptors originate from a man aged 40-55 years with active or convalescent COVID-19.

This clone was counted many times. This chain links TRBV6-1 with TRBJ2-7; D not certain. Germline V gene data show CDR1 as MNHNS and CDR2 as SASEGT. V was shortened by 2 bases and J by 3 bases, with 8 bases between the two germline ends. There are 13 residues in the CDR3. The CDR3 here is CASSEIGSYEQYF. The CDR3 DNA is TGTGCCAGCAGTGAAATTGGCAGCTACGAGCAGTACTTC.

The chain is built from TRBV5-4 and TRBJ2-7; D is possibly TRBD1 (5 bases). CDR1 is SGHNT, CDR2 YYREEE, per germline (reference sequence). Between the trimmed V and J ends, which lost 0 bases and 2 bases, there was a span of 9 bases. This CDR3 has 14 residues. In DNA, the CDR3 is TGTGCCAGCAGCTTGGCGGCAGGGACCTACGAGCAGTACTTC. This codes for CASSLAAGTYEQYF.

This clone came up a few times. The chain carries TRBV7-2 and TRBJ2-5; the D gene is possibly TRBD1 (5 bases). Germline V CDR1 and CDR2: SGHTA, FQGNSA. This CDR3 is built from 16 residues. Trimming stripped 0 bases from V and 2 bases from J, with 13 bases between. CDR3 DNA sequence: TGTGCCAGCAGCTTAGCGTTGGTAACAGGACAAGAGACCCAGTACTTC. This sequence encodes CASSLALVTGQETQYF.

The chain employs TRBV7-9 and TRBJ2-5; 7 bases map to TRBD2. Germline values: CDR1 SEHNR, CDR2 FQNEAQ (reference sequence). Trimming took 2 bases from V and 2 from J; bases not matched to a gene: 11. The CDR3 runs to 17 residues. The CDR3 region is CASSLWSPAGKQETQYF. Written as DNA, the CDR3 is TGTGCCAGCAGCTTATGGTCTCCAGCGGGAAAGCAAGAGACCCAGTACTTC.

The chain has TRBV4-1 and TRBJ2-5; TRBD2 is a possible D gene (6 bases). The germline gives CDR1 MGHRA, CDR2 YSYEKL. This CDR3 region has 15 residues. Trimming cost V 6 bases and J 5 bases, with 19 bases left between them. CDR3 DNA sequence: TGCGCCAGCAGTCAGCTGGGGGGTTGGGTGGAGACCCAGTACTTC. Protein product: CASSQLGGWVETQYF.

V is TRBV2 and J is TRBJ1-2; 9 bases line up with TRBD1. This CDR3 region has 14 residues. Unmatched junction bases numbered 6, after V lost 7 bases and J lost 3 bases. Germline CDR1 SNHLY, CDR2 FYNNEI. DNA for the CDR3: TGTGCCAGCAAAGCGGACAGGGGAGACTATGGCTACACCTTC. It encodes CASKADRGDYGYTF.

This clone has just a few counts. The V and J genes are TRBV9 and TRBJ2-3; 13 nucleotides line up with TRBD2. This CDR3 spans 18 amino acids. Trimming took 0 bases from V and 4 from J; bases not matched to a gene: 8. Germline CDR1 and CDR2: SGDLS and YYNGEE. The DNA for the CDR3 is TGTGCCAGCAGCGTAGCACTAGCGGGAGGGCCCGCGGCAGATACGCAGTATTTT. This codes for CASSVALAGGPAADTQYF.

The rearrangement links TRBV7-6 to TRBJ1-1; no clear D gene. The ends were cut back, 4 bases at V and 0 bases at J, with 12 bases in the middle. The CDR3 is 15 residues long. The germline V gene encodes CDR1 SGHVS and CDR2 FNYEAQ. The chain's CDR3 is CASSSPFSMNTEAFF. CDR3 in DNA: TGTGCCAGCAGCTCCCCTTTTAGCATGAACACTGAAGCTTTCTTT.